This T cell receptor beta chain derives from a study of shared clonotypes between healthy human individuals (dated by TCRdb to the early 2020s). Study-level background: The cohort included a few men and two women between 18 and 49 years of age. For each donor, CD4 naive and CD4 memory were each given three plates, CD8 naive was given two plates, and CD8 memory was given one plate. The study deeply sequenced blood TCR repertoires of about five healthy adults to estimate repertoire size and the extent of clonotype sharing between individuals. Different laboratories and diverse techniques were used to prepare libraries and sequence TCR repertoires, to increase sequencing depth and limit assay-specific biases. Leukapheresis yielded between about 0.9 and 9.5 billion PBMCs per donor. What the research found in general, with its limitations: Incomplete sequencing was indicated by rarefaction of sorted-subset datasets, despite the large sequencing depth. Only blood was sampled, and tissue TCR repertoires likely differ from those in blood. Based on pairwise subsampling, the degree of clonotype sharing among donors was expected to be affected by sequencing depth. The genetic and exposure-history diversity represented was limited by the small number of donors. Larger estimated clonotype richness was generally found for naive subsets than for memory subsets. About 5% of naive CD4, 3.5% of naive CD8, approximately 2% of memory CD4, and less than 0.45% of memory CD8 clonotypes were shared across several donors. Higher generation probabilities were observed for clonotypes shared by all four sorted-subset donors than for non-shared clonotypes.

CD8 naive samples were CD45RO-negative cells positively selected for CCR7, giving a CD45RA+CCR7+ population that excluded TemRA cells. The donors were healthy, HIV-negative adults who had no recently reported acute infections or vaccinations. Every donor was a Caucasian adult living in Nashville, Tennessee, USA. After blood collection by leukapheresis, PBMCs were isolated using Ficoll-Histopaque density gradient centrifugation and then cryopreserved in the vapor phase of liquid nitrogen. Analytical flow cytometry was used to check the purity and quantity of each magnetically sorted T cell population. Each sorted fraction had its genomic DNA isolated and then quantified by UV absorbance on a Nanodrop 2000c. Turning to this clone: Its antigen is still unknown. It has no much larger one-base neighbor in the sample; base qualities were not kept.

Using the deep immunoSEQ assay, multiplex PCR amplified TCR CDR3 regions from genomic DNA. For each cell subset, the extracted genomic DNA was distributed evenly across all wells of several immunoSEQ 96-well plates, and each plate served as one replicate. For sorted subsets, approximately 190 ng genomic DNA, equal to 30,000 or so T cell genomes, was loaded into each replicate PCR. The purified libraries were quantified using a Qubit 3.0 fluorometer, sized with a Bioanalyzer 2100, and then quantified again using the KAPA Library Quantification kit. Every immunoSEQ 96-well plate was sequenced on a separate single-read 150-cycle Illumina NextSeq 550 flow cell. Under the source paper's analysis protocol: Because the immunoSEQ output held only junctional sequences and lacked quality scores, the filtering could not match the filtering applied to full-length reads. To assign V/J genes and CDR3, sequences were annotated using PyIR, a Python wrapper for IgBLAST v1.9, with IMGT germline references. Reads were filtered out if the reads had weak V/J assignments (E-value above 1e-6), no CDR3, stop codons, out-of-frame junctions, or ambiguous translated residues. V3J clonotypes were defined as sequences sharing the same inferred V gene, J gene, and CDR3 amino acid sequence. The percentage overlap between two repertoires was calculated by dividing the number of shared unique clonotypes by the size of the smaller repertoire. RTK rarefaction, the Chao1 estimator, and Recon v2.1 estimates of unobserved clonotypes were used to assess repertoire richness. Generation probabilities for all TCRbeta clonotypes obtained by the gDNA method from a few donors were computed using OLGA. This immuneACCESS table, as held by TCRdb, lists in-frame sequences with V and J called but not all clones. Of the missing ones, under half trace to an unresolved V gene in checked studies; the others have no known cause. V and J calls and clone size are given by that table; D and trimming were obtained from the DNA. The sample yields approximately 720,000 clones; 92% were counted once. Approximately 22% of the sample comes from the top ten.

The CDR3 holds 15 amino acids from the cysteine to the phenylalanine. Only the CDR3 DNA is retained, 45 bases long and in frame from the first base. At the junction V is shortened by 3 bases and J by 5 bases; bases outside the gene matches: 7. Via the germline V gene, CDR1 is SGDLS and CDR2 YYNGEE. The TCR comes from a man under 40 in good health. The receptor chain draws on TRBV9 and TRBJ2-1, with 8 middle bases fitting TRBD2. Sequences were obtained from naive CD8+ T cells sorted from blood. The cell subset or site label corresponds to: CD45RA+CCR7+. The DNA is TGTGCCAGCAGCGCCAGCGGGAGCGTCGACAATGAGCAGTTCTTC. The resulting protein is CASSASGSVDNEQFF.